This entry concerns a single T cell receptor (beta chain). What it recognizes is unknown. The data originate from a study of T cells in Graves' hyperthyroidism and ophthalmopathy. Study outcomes and limitations: Expanded thyroid clonotypes (above 0.001) were mostly also found in blood.

The investigators amplified TCR beta CDR3 regions from RNA transcripts. TCR CDR3 regions were first amplified by RT-PCR with HTBI primers. TCRdb itself ran the multiplex PCR reads through MiXCR, one entry per CDR3 protein. The profile shows 350,000 or so distinct CDR3 sequences, about 20% of them singletons. The receptor was isolated from a woman between 45 and 65 years old with Graves' hyperthyroidism. What was sequenced was blood.

The CDR3: CASSQAIGNEQFF. The CDR3 bases are TGTGCCAGCAGCCAAGCTATAGGAAATGAGCAGTTCTTC. The gene calls are TRBV14 and TRBJ2-1; D not certain. Trimming left V 1 base short and J 7 bases short, with 8 bases between. The germline CDR1 and CDR2 sequences are SGHDN and FVKESK. The CDR3 runs 13 residues.